This T cell receptor (beta chain) came from a study of brain T cells in children with intractable seizures. Libraries were prepared by immunoSEQ multiplex PCR; TCRdb keeps only in-frame clonotypes and omits some of them. The table shows 300,000 to 400,000 clones, with 93% occurring only once. Study-wide results and limits: Absence of clones before surgery may stem from lower sequencing depth.

With respect to this clone: Its antigen is unknown.

The CDR3 is 15 amino acids. Germline-derived CDR1 and CDR2 are SGHNT and YENEEA. V was shortened by 1 base and J by 6 bases, with 13 bases between the two germline ends. The time point was: blood from clinic visit 5 months post-surgery; TSC patient then seizure free. Sequencing was limited to surgery cases with top T cell transcript signatures in brain tissue. This chain joins TRBV11-3 and TRBJ2-1; either TRBD1 or TRBD2 may supply D (6 bases each). The clonotype comes from a boy under two years old with tuberous sclerosis and intractable seizures. This material consisted of peripheral blood, taken about 5 months after surgery. This CDR3 is CASSLVPGGLNEQFF. The CDR3 DNA follows: TGTGCCAGCAGCTTAGTGCCCGGGGGCCTCAATGAGCAGTTCTTC.